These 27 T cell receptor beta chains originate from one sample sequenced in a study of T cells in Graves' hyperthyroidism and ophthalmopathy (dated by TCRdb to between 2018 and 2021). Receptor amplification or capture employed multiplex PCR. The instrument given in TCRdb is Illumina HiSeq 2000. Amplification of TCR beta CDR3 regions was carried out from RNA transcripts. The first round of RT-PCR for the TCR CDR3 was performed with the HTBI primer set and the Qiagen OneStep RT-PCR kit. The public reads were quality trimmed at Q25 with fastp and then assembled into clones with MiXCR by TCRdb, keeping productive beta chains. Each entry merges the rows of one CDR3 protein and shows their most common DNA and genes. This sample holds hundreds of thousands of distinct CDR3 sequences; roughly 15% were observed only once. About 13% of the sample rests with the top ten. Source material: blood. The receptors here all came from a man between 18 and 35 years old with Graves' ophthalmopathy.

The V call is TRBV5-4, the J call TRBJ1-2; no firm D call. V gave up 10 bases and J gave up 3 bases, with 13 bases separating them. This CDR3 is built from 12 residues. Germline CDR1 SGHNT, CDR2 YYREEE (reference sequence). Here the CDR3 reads CACVSGDYGYTF. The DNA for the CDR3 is TGTGCCTGCGTCAGTGGGGACTATGGCTACACCTTC.

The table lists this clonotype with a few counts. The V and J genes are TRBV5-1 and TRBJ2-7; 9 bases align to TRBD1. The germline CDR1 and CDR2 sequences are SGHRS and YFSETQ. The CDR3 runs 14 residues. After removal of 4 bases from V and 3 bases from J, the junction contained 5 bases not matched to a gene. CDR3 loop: CASSGRDRVYEQYF. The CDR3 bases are TGCGCCAGCAGCGGCCGGGACAGGGTCTACGAGCAGTACTTC.

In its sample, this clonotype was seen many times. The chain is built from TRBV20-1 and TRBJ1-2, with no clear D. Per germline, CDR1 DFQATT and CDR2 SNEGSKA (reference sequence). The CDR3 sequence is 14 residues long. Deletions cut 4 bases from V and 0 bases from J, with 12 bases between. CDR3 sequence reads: CSATTSGTNYGYTF. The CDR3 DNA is TGCAGTGCTACGACGTCAGGAACTAACTATGGCTACACCTTC.

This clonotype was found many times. CDR3: CASDRDRGVQPQHF. In DNA, the CDR3 is TGTGCCAGCGACCGGGACAGGGGGGTTCAGCCCCAGCATTTT. The rearrangement joins TRBV2 to TRBJ1-5, with TRBD1 identical over 11 bases. The germline CDR1 and CDR2 sequences are SNHLY and FYNNEI. The trim removed 8 bases at V and 6 bases at J, leaving 6 bases unmatched. The CDR3 totals 14 residues.

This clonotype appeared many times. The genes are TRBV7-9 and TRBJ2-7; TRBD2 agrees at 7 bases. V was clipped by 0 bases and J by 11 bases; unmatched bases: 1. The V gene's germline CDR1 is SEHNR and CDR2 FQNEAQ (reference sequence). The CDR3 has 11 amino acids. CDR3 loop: CASSLAREEYF. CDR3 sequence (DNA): TGTGCCAGCAGCTTAGCCCGGGAGGAGTACTTC. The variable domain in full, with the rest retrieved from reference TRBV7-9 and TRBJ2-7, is DTGVSQNPRHKITKRGQNVTFRCDPISEHNRLYWYRQTLGQGPEFLTYFQNEAQLEKSRLLSDRFSAERPKGSFSTLEIQRTEQGDSAMYLCASSLAREEYFGPGTRLTVT.

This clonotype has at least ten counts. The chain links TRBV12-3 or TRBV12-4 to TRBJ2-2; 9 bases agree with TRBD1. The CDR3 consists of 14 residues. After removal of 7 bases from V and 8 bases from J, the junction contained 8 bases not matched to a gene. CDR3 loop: CASMTGTGRGELFF. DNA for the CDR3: TGTGCCAGCATGACCGGGACAGGGAGGGGGGAGCTGTTTTTT.

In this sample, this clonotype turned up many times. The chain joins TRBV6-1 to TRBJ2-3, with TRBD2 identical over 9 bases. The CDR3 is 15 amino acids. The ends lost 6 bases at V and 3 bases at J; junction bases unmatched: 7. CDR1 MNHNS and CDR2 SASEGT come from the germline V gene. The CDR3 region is CASRDLAGITDTQYF. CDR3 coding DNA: TGTGCCAGCAGAGACCTAGCGGGGATTACAGATACGCAGTATTTT.

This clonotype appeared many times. In nucleotides, the CDR3 is TGCGCCAGCAGCTTGGACGGGAGGGGTGGCAATCAGCCCCAGCATTTT. Amino acid sequence: CASSLDGRGGNQPQHF. The chain recombines TRBV5-1 with TRBJ1-5; tentative D call: TRBD1 (5 bases). The CDR3 length is 16 residues. Trimming left V 0 bases short and J 2 bases short, with 12 bases between. Germline V gene lookup returns CDR1 SGHRS and CDR2 YFSETQ.

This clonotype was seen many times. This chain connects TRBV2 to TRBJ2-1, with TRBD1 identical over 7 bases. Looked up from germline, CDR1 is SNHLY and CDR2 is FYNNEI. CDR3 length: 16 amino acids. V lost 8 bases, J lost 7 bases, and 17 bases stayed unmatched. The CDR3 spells CASRDGRDRIYNEQFF. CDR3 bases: TGTGCCAGCCGGGATGGCCGGGACAGAATTTATAATGAGCAGTTCTTC.

The CDR3 is CASSGTPSRGYGYTF. Here the CDR3 DNA reads TGCGCCAGCAGCGGGACACCAAGTAGGGGCTATGGCTACACCTTC. This chain links TRBV5-1 with TRBJ1-2, with D perhaps TRBD1 (6 bases). CDR1 is SGHRS and CDR2 is YFSETQ in the germline V gene. The CDR3 length is 15 residues. The germline V and J ends were trimmed by 4 bases and 4 bases, with 17 bases remaining between them.

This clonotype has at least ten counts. This CDR3 is CATRKSGGQETQYF. The CDR3 region has the DNA TGTGCCACACGAAAAAGCGGGGGCCAAGAGACCCAGTACTTC. The J gene is TRBJ2-5, the V gene TRBV7-2; 8 nucleotides align to TRBD2. Germline CDR1 and CDR2: SGHTA and FQGNSA. The CDR3 spans 14 residues. J was trimmed by 1 base and V by 10 bases; bases with no gene match: 8.

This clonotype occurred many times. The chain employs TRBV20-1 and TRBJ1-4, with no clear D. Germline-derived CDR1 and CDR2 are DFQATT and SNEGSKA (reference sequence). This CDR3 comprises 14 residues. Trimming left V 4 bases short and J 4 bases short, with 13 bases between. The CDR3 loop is CSATHGGNNEKLFF. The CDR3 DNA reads TGCAGTGCTACCCACGGCGGAAATAATGAAAAACTGTTTTTT.

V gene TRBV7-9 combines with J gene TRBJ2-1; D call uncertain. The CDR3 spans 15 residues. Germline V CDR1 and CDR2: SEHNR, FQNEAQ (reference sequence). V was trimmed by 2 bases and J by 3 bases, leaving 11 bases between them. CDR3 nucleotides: TGTGCCAGCAGCTTAATGCGGAGCTGCTACAATGAGCAGTTCTTC. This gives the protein CASSLMRSCYNEQFF.

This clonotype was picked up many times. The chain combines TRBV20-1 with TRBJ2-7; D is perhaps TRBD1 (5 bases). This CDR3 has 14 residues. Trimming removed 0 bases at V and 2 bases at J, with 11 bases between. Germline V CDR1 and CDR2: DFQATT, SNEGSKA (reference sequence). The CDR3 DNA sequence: TGCAGTGCTAGAGATGCCAGGGTCCCCTACGAGCAGTACTTC. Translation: CSARDARVPYEQYF.

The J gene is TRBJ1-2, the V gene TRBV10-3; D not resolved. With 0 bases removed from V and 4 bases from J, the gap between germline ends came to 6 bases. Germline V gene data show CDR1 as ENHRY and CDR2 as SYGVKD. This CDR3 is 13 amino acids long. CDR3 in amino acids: CAISESQSYGYTF. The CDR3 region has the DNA TGTGCCATCAGTGAGTCGCAGAGCTATGGCTACACCTTC.

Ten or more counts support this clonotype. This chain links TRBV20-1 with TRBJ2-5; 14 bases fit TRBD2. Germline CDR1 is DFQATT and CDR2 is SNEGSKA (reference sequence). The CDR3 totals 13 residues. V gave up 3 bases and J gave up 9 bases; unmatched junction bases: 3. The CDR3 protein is CSARTSGRVSQYF. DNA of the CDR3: TGCAGTGCTAGGACTAGCGGGAGGGTATCCCAGTACTTC.

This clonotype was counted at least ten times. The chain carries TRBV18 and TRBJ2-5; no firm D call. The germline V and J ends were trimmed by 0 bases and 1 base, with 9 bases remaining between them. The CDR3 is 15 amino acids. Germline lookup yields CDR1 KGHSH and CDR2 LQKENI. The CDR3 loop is CASSPPGRSQETQYF. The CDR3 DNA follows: TGTGCCAGCTCACCACCGGGCAGGAGCCAAGAGACCCAGTACTTC.

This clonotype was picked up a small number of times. The DNA of the CDR3 is TGCAGTGCTCGGGACAGGGGGCGAATCCCTGAAGCTTTCTTT. The encoded protein is CSARDRGRIPEAFF. The rearrangement links TRBV20-1 to TRBJ1-1, with 12 bases aligning to TRBD1. Losses at the gene ends were 5 bases for V and 6 bases for J; bases not matched to a gene: 7. The CDR3 consists of 14 residues. Germline V gene lookup returns CDR1 DFQATT and CDR2 SNEGSKA (reference sequence).

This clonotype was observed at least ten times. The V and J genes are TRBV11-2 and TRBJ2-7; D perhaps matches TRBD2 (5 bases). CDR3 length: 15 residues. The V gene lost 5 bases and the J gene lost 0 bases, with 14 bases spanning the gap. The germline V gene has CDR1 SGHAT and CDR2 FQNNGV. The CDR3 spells CASSLRGAASYEQYF. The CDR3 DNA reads TGTGCCAGCAGCCTCCGAGGAGCGGCCTCCTACGAGCAGTACTTC.

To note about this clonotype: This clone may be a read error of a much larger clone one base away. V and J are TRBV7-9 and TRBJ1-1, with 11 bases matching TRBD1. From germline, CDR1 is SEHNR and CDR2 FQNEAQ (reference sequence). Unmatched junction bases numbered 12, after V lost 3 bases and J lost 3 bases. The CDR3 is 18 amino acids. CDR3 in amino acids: CASSLGPGQGVKDTEAFF. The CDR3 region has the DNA TGTGCCAGCAGCTTGGGCCCGGGACAGGGGGTGAAGGACACTGAAGCTTTCTTT.

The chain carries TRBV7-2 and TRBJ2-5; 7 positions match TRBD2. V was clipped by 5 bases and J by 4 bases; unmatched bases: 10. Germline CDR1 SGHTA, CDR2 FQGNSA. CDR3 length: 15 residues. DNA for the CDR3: TGTGCCAGCAGCCCAAAAGCGGGGAAAATAGAGACCCAGTACTTC. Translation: CASSPKAGKIETQYF.

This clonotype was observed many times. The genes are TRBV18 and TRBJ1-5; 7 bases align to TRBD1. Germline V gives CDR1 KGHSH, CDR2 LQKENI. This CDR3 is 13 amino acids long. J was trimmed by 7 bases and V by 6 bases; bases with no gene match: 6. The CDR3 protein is CASSSDRQQPQHF. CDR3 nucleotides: TGTGCCAGCTCGTCGGACAGGCAGCAGCCCCAGCATTTT.

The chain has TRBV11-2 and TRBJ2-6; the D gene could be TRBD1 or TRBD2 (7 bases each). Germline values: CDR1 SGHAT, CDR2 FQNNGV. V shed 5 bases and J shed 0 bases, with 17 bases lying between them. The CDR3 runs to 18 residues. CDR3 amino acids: CASSPGGRGLSGANVLTF. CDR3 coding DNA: TGTGCCAGCAGCCCCGGGGGGAGGGGGCTCTCTGGGGCCAACGTCCTGACTTTC. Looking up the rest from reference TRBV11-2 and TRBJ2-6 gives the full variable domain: EAGVAQSPRYKIIEKRQSVAFWCNPISGHATLYWYQQILGQGPKLLIQFQNNGVVDDSQLPKDRFSAERLKGVDSTLKIQPAKLEDSAVYLCASSPGGRGLSGANVLTFGAGSRLTVL.

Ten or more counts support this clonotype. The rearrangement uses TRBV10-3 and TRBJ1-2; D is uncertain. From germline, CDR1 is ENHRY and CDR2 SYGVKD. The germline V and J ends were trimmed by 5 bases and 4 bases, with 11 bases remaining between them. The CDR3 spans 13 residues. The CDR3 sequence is CAISRDPSYGYTF. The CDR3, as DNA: TGTGCCATCAGTAGAGACCCTAGCTATGGCTACACCTTC.

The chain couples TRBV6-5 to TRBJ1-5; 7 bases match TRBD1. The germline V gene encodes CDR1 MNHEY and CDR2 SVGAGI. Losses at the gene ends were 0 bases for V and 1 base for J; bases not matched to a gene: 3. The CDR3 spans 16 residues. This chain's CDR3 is CASSYSAQGSNQPQHF. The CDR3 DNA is TGTGCCAGCAGTTACTCGGCACAGGGGAGCAATCAGCCCCAGCATTTT.

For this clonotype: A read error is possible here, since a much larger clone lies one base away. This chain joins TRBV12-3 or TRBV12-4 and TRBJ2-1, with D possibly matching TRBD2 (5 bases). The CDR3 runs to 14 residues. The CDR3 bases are TGTGCCAGCACCTCATCTCCGGGAAACAATGAGCAGCTCTTC. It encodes CASTSSPGNNEQLF.

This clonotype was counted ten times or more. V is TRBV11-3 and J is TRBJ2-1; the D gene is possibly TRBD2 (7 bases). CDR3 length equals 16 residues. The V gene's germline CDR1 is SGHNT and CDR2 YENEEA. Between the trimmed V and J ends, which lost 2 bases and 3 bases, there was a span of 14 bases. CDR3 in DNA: TGTGCCAGCAGCTTAACAGGGAGGGGACACTACAATGAGCAGTTCTTC. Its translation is CASSLTGRGHYNEQFF. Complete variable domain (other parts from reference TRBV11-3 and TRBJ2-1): EAGVVQSPRYKIIEKKQPVAFWCNPISGHNTLYWYLQNLGQGPELLIRYENEEAVDDSQLPKDRFSAERLKGVDSTLKIQPAELGDSAVYLCASSLTGRGHYNEQFFGPGTRLTVL.